The clone carrying this T cell receptor beta chain was counted a single time. The record originates from a study of shared clonotypes between healthy human individuals. The overall study: Every donor yielded three CD4 naive, three CD4 memory, two CD8 naive and one CD8 memory plate.

Only in-frame clones appear in the TCRdb table, and some are missing; sequencing was by immunoSEQ multiplex PCR. The table shows under 1,900,000 clones, with 98% occurring only once. Adult donors, all healthy and HIV-negative, had no recent acute infections or vaccinations. The donor cohort consisted entirely of Caucasian adults residing in Nashville, Tennessee. The CDR3 is 15 residues long. Germline V gives CDR1 SEHNR, CDR2 FQNEAQ (reference sequence). Losses at the gene ends were 5 bases for V and 0 bases for J; bases not matched to a gene: 4. The V and J genes are TRBV7-9 and TRBJ2-1, with 7 bases lining up with TRBD2. The TCR was taken from a man aged 30-40 years in good health. The specimen was naive CD4+ T cells sorted from blood. The subset here: CD45RA+ positively selected. The CDR3 region has the DNA TGTGCCAGCAGCGGCCGCGGGGGCTCCTACAATGAGCAGTTCTTC. Translation: CASSGRGGSYNEQFF.